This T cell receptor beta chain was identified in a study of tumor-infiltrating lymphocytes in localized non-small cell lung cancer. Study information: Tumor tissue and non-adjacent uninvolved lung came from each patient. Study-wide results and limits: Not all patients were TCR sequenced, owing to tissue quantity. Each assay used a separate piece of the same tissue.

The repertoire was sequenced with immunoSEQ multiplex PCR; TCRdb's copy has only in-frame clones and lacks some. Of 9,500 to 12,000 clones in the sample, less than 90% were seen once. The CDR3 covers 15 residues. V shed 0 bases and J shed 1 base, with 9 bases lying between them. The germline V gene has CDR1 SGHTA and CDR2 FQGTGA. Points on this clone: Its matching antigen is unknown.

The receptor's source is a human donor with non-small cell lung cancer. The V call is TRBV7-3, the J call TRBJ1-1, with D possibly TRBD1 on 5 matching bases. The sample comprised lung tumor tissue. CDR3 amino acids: CASSLTQGWNTEAFF. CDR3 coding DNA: TGTGCCAGCAGCTTAACGCAGGGCTGGAACACTGAAGCTTTCTTT. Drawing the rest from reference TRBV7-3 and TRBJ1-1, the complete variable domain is GAGVSQTPSNKVTEKGKYVELRCDPISGHTALYWYRQSLGQGPEFLIYFQGTGAADDSGLPNDRFFAVRPEGSVSTLKIQRTERGDSAVYLCASSLTQGWNTEAFFGQGTRLTVV.